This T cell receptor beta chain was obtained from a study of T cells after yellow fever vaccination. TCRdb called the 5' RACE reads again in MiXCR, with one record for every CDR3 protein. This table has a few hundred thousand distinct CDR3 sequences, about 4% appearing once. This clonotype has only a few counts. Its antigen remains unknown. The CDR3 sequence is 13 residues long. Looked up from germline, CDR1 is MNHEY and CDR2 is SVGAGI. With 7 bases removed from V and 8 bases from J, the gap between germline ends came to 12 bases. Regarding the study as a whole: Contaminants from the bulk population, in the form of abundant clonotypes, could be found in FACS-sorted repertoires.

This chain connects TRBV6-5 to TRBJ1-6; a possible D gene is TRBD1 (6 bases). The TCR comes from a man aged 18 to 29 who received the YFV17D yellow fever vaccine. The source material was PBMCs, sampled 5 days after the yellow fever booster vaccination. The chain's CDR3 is CASKGTGYSPLHF. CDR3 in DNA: TGTGCCAGCAAGGGCACAGGGTATTCACCCCTCCACTTT.